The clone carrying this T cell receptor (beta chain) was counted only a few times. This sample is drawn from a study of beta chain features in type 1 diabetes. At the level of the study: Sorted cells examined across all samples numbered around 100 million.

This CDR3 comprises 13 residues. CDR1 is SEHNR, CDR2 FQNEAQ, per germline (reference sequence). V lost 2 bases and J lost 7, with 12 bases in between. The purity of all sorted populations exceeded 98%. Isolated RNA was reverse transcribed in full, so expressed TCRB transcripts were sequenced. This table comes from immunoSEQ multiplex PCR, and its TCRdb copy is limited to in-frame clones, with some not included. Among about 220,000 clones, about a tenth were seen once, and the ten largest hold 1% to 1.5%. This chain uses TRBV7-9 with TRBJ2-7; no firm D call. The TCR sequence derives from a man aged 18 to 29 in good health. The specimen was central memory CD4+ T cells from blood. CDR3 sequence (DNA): TGTGCCAGCAGCTTAACCGGGTCTAGGGAGCAGTACTTC. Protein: CASSLTGSREQYF.